The source of this T cell receptor beta chain is a study of OX40 agonist ivuxolimab in advanced cancers. Across the study: Patients received ivuxolimab, an agonistic anti-OX40 (CD134) antibody. Dose-escalation subjects each had hepatocellular carcinoma, melanoma, renal cell or head and neck cancer.

Germline V gives CDR1 MNHNY, CDR2 SVGAGI (reference sequence). This CDR3 spans 13 amino acids. Assay used: immunoSEQ multiplex PCR; TCRdb lists only in-frame clones, some missing. The table lists tens of thousands of clones, approximately 85% of them singletons. Autoimmune disease history or systemic immunosuppression disqualified patients. Patients had blood sampled at baseline and again on cycle 4 day 1 and cycle 7 day 1. Points on this clone: An end of the junction does not agree with germline; a read error may underlie this.

The chain joins TRBV6-6 to TRBJ1-3, with D unresolved. The TCR was taken from an adult with an advanced solid tumor such as melanoma, head and neck, liver or kidney cancer. The sequencing used CD4+ or CD8+ T cells sorted from blood, collected in a trial of the OX40 agonist ivuxolimab. CDR3 sequence reads: CASSLQHGNTTYF. As DNA, the CDR3 is TGTGCCAGCAGTTTACAGCATGGAAACACCACATATTTT.